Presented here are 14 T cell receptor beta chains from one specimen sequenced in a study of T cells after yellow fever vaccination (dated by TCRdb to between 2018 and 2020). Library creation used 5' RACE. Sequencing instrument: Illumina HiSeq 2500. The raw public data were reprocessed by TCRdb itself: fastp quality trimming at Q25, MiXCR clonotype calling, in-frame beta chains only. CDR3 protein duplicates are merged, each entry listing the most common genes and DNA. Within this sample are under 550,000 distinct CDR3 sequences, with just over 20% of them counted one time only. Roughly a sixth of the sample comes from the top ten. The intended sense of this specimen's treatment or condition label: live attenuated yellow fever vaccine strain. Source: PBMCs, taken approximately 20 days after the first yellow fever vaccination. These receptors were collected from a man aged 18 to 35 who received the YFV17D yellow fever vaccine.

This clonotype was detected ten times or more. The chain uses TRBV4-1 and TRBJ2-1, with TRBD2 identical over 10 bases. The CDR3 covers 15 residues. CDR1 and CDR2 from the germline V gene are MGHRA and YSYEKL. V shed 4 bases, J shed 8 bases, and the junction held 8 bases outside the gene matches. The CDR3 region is CASSPERGGLYEQFF. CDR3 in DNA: TGCGCCAGCAGCCCCGAGCGGGGGGGCCTCTATGAGCAGTTCTTC.

The CDR3 coding sequence is TGTGCCATCAGTGTCGGACAGGACTATGGCTACACCTTC. Translation: CAISVGQDYGYTF. The chain is built from TRBV10-3 and TRBJ1-2; 7 bases map to TRBD1. There are 13 residues in the CDR3. The germline V gene has CDR1 ENHRY and CDR2 SYGVKD. Trimming at V came to 4 bases and at J to 3 bases, leaving 2 bases not matched to a gene.

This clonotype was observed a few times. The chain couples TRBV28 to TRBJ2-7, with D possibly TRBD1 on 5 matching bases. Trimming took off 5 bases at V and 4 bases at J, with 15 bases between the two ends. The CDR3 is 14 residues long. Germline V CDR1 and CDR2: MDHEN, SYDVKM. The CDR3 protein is CASSQTAAEYEQYV. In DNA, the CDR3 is TGTGCCAGCAGTCAGACAGCTGCCGAATACGAGCAGTACGTC.

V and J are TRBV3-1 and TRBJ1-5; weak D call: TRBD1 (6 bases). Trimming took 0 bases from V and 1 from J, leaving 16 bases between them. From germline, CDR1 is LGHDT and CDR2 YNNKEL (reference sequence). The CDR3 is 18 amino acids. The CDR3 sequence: CASSQEFRPGASNQPQHF. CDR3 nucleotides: TGTGCCAGCAGCCAAGAATTTCGCCCGGGGGCGAGCAATCAGCCCCAGCATTTT. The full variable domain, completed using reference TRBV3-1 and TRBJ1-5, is DTAVSQTPKYLVTQMGNDKSIKCEQNLGHDTMYWYKQDSKKFLKIMFSYNNKELIINETVPNRFSPKSPDKAHLNLHINSLELGDSAVYFCASSQEFRPGASNQPQHFGDGTRLSIL.

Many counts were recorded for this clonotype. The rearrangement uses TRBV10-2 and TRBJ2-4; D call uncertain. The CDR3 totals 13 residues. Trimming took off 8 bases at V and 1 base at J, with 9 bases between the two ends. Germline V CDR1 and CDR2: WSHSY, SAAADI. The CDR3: CASRVGAKNIQYF. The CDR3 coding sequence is TGCGCCAGCCGGGTGGGGGCCAAAAACATTCAGTACTTC.

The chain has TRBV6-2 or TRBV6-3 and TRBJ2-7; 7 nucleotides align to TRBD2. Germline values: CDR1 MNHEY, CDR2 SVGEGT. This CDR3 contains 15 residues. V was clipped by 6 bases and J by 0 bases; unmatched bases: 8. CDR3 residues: CASRPSGYSSYEQYV. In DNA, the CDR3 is TGTGCCAGCAGACCTAGCGGTTATAGCTCCTACGAGCAGTACGTC.

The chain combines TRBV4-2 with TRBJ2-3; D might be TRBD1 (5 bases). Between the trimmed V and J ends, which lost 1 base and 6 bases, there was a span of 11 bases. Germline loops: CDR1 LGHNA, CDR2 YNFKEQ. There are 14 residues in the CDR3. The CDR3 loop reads CASSQARGRDTQYF. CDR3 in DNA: TGTGCCAGCAGCCAAGCTAGGGGCCGGGATACGCAGTATTTT.

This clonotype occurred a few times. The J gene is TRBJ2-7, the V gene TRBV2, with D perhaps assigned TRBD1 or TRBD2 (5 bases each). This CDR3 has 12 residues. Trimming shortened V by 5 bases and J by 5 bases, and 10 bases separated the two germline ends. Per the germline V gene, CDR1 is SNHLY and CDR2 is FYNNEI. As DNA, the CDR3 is TGTGCCAGCAGTCAGGGTAGCGACGAGCAGTACTTC. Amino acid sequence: CASSQGSDEQYF.

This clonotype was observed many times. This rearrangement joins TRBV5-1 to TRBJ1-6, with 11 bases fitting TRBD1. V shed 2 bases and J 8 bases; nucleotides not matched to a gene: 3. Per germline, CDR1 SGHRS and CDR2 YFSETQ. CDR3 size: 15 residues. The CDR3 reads CASSFKGQGDSPLHF. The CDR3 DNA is TGCGCCAGCAGCTTTAAGGGACAGGGGGATTCACCCCTCCACTTT.

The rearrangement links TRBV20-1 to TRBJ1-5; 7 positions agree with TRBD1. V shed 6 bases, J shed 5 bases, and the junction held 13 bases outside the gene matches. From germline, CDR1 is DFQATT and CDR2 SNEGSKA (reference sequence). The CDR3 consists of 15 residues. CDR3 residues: CSASQGGRWDQPQHF. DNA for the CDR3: TGCAGTGCGTCGCAAGGGGGCAGGTGGGATCAGCCCCAGCATTTT.

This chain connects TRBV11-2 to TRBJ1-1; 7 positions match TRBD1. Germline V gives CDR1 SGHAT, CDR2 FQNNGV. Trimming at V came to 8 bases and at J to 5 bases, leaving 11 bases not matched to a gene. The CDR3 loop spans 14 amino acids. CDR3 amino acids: CASSRLGRGTEAFF. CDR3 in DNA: TGTGCCAGCTCCCGGCTAGGCAGGGGGACTGAAGCTTTCTTT.

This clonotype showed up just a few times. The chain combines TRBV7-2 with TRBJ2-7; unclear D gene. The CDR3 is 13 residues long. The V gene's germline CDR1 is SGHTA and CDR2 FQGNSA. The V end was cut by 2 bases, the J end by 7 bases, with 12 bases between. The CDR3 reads CASSLHSSLEQYV. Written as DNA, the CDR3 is TGTGCCAGCAGCTTACACAGTAGCTTGGAGCAGTACGTC.

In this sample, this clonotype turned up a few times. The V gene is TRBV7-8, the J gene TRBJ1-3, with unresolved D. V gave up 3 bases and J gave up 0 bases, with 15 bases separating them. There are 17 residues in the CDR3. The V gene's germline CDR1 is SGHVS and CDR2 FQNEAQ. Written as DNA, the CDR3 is TGTGCCAGCAGCTTGGACTTTGGATTATTCTCTGGAAACACCATATATTTT. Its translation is CASSLDFGLFSGNTIYF.

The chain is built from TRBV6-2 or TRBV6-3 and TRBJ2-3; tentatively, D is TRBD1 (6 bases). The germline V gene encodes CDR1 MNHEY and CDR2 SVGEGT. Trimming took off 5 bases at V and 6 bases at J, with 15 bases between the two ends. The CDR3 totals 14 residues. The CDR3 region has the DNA TGTGCCAGCAGTGATACAGGGTCCCGGGATACGCAGTATTTT. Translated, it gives CASSDTGSRDTQYF.